The 24 T cell receptor beta chains below come from one sample, sequenced in a study of neoadjuvant anti-PD-1 for oral cavity cancer. The assay was immunoSEQ multiplex PCR, and TCRdb's table has in-frame clones only and misses some. The sample consists of some 10,000 clones, 60% to 65% of them appearing once. Noted time point: after neoadjuvant nivolumab, at surgical resection. The sequencing here drew on tumor tissue, taken after nivolumab (anti-PD-1) treatment. The receptors were gathered from a person between 40 and 85 years old with oral cavity squamous cell carcinoma.

The rearrangement uses TRBV7-9 and TRBJ1-2; D call uncertain. The CDR3 has 12 residues. V lost 2 bases, J lost 1 base, and 2 bases lay in between. The germline V gene encodes CDR1 SEHNR and CDR2 FQNEAQ (reference sequence). The CDR3 reads CASSLINYGYTF. The CDR3 nucleotides are TGTGCCAGCAGCTTAATTAACTATGGCTACACCTTC.

This clone was detected only once. The gene calls are TRBV5-3 and TRBJ2-2; 7 positions match TRBD1. TRBV5-3 carries the ORF label, with uncertain function. The trim removed 8 bases at V and 6 bases at J, leaving 19 bases unmatched. The CDR3 is 17 residues long. Here the CDR3 reads CARHPRQGLFFAGELFF. CDR3 DNA sequence: TGTGCCAGGCACCCCCGACAGGGCCTATTCTTTGCCGGGGAGCTGTTTTTT.

V usage is TRBV6-5 and J usage is TRBJ2-5; 7 nucleotides line up with TRBD1. Unmatched junction bases numbered 10, after V lost 6 bases and J lost 3 bases. The CDR3 totals 15 residues. The germline V gene has CDR1 MNHEY and CDR2 SVGAGI. The CDR3 region is CASREDRSLKETQYF. As DNA, the CDR3 is TGTGCCAGCAGAGAGGACAGGAGCCTTAAAGAGACCCAGTACTTC.

The count of this clone is one. The rearrangement links TRBV28 to TRBJ1-2, with TRBD1 identical over 7 bases. The CDR3 is made up of 12 amino acids. Germline V gene data show CDR1 as MDHEN and CDR2 as SYDVKM. V was clipped by 6 bases and J by 8 bases; unmatched bases: 6. CDR3 bases: TGTGCCAGCAGCCGACAGGGTAAGGGCTACACCTTC. This gives the protein CASSRQGKGYTF.

This chain joins TRBV6-1 and TRBJ2-5, with D unresolved. Germline V gene sequence: CDR1 MNHNS, CDR2 SASEGT. The CDR3 contains 14 residues. V lost 7 bases and J lost 5, with 17 bases in between. The CDR3 is CASTADPGRETQYF. In nucleotides, the CDR3 is TGTGCCAGCACCGCAGATCCGGGTAGGGAGACCCAGTACTTC.

The chain recombines TRBV6-5 with TRBJ1-1, with 8 bases lining up with TRBD1. V gave up 6 bases and J gave up 4 bases; unmatched junction bases: 7. Germline CDR1 is MNHEY and CDR2 is SVGAGI. The CDR3 has 14 amino acids. CDR3 nucleotides: TGTGCCAGCAGCTCCACAGGGGGGTCCACTGAAGCTTTCTTT. Protein product: CASSSTGGSTEAFF.

About this clone itself: One junction end disagrees with the germline gene, perhaps due to a read error. The chain employs TRBV7-3 and TRBJ2-7; D uncertain. Germline CDR1 reads SGHTA; CDR2 reads FQGTGA. This CDR3 is built from 15 residues. The chain's CDR3 is CASSPTGGPSNEQYF. The DNA for the CDR3 is TGTGCCAGCAGCCCTACCGGCGGACCCTCCAACGAGCAGTACTTC.

This clone was counted between two and nine times. V gene TRBV28 combines with J gene TRBJ1-5; the D gene is possibly TRBD1 (6 bases). Germline V gene data show CDR1 as MDHEN and CDR2 as SYDVKM. The CDR3 extends over 18 amino acids. The V end was cut by 7 bases, the J end by 0 bases, with 22 bases between. CDR3 sequence reads: CASNLFGTLLYSNQPQHF. CDR3 DNA sequence: TGTGCCAGCAACCTCTTCGGGACACTCCTTTATAGCAATCAGCCCCAGCATTTT. Full variable domain (missing parts from reference TRBV28 and TRBJ1-5): DVKVTQSSRYLVKRTGEKVFLECVQDMDHENMFWYRQDPGLGLRLIYFSYDVKMKEKGDIPEGYSVSREKKERFSLILESASTNQTSMYLCASNLFGTLLYSNQPQHFGDGTRLSIL.

This clone has just a few counts. The chain links TRBV19 to TRBJ1-5; TRBD1 might be the D (6 bases). The CDR3 contains 13 residues. CDR1 is LNHDA, CDR2 SQIVND, per germline (reference sequence). Trimming left V 9 bases short and J 6 bases short, with 15 bases between. CDR3 nucleotide sequence: TGTGCCAGCCAAGGGGGGGCGGCTCAGCCCCAGCATTTT. Translated, it gives CASQGGAAQPQHF.

This clone was seen a few times. The chain links TRBV11-2 to TRBJ2-5, with no clear D. CDR1 is SGHAT, CDR2 FQNNGV, per germline. The CDR3 has 13 residues. The V end lost 4 bases, the J end lost 6 bases, and 12 bases lay between the germline ends. The CDR3 sequence: CASSSEPLKTQYF. CDR3 bases: TGTGCCAGCAGCTCAGAACCGCTCAAGACCCAGTACTTC. Variable domain in full (rest from reference TRBV11-2 and TRBJ2-5): EAGVAQSPRYKIIEKRQSVAFWCNPISGHATLYWYQQILGQGPKLLIQFQNNGVVDDSQLPKDRFSAERLKGVDSTLKIQPAKLEDSAVYLCASSSEPLKTQYFGPGTRLLVL.

The chain combines TRBV6-6 with TRBJ2-6, with D perhaps TRBD2 (5 bases). From germline, CDR1 is MNHNY and CDR2 SVGAGI (reference sequence). There are 15 residues in the CDR3. V gave up 5 bases and J gave up 2 bases, with 10 bases separating them. The CDR3 DNA sequence: TGTGCCAGCAGTGCTTGGGGAGCTGGGGCCAACGTCCTGACTTTC. Protein sequence: CASSAWGAGANVLTF.

This clone showed up just a few times. The chain combines TRBV14 with TRBJ1-6; 9 bases map to TRBD1. Germline CDR1 SGHDN, CDR2 FVKESK. This CDR3 spans 15 amino acids. The junction had 5 bases not matched to a gene; V was cut back by 4 bases and J by 7 bases. As DNA, the CDR3 is TGTGCCAGCAGCCGCACAGGGGGCGGGAATTCACCCCTCCACTTT. This gives the protein CASSRTGGGNSPLHF.

The chain employs TRBV10-2 and TRBJ1-6; D is possibly TRBD1 (5 bases). The germline V and J ends were trimmed by 7 bases and 14 bases, with 15 bases remaining between them. The germline CDR1 and CDR2 sequences are WSHSY and SAAADI. This CDR3 has 12 amino acids. CDR3 bases: TGCGCCAGCATTTTCGGGGACGGGGCCCTCCACTTT. As protein: CASIFGDGALHF.

This chain connects TRBV15 to TRBJ2-7; 7 bases align to TRBD1. The CDR3 is 14 residues long. The germline gives CDR1 LNHNV, CDR2 YYDKDF (reference sequence). With V trimmed by 1 base and J by 3 bases, 3 bases remained unmatched. Here the CDR3 reads CATSRVAGGYEQYF. CDR3 nucleotides: TGTGCCACCAGCAGAGTTGCAGGGGGCTACGAGCAGTACTTC.

CDR3 sequence (DNA): TGTGCCAGCAGTCAATCGACAGGGCAGACTGAAGCTTTCTTT. Encoded protein: CASSQSTGQTEAFF. The chain has TRBV27 and TRBJ1-1, with 7 bases fitting TRBD1. With V trimmed by 5 bases and J by 5 bases, 8 bases remained unmatched. The CDR3 covers 14 residues. Germline V lookup: CDR1 MNHEY, CDR2 SMNVEV (reference sequence).

This clone was seen once. V usage is TRBV6-1 and J usage is TRBJ1-1; possible D gene TRBD1, 6 bases. Per germline, CDR1 MNHNS and CDR2 SASEGT. CDR3 size: 14 residues. The germline V and J ends were trimmed by 9 bases and 3 bases, with 17 bases remaining between them. The CDR3 loop is CASRRAGADTEAFF. The CDR3 bases are TGTGCCAGTCGAAGGGCGGGGGCTGACACTGAAGCTTTCTTT.

The chain uses TRBV6-5 and TRBJ2-7; 7 nucleotides line up with TRBD2. Unmatched junction bases numbered 10, after V lost 6 bases and J lost 2 bases. CDR3 length: 15 amino acids. Germline loops: CDR1 MNHEY, CDR2 SVGAGI. The CDR3 region is CASSPRGGSTYEQYF. The CDR3 region has the DNA TGTGCCAGCAGCCCCCGGGGAGGGAGTACCTACGAGCAGTACTTC.

The chain carries TRBV29-1 and TRBJ2-3, with TRBD2 matching 9 bases. Germline-derived CDR1 and CDR2 are SQVTM and ANQGSEA. The CDR3 sequence is 19 residues long. With 0 bases clipped from V and 0 bases from J, the junction kept 13 bases outside the gene matches. The CDR3 is CSVEDPVVPSGESTDTQYF. The DNA of the CDR3 is TGCAGCGTTGAAGATCCCGTGGTTCCTAGCGGGGAGAGCACAGATACGCAGTATTTT.

The table lists this clone with a few counts. This chain links TRBV7-9 with TRBJ1-2, with D maybe TRBD1 (5 bases). The CDR3 extends over 19 amino acids. Germline CDR1 reads SEHNR; CDR2 reads FQNEAQ (reference sequence). Trimming removed 4 bases at V and 1 base at J, with 25 bases between. CDR3 in DNA: TGTGCCAGCAGCTCCCGGGCCGGCCATCGGGGCGATGTTAACTATGGCTACACCTTC. Translation gives CASSSRAGHRGDVNYGYTF.

This clone was seen just once. The CDR3 spells CASSREAGGLYEQYF. The CDR3 DNA follows: TGCGCCAGCAGCCGAGAAGCGGGAGGGCTTTACGAGCAGTACTTC. J is TRBJ2-7 and V is TRBV4-1; 10 positions agree with TRBD2. The CDR3 is 15 residues long. Germline V lookup: CDR1 MGHRA, CDR2 YSYEKL. Trimming removed 4 bases from V and 4 bases from J; junction bases left unmatched: 7.

In DNA, the CDR3 is TGTGCCAGCAGCAGGGCGGTTCAGTACTTC. Translating gives CASSRAVQYF. The gene calls are TRBV28 and TRBJ2-4, with a possible D match to TRBD1 (5 bases). The CDR3 extends over 10 amino acids. V was pared by 6 bases and J by 11 bases, with 8 bases between. Germline CDR1 reads MDHEN; CDR2 reads SYDVKM.

The V call is TRBV9, the J call TRBJ2-5, with D tentatively TRBD2 (6 bases). CDR1 is SGDLS and CDR2 is YYNGEE in the germline V gene. CDR3 size: 14 residues. Trimming took off 0 bases at V and 2 bases at J, with 8 bases between the two ends. CDR3 residues: CASSVGLGQETQYF. Written as DNA, the CDR3 is TGTGCCAGCAGCGTAGGACTAGGACAAGAGACCCAGTACTTC.

The genes are TRBV19 and TRBJ2-6; the match to TRBD2 covers 8 bases. The CDR3 consists of 20 residues. Germline values: CDR1 LNHDA, CDR2 SQIVND (reference sequence). With 5 bases clipped from V and 4 bases from J, the junction kept 19 bases outside the gene matches. DNA for the CDR3: TGTGCCAGTAGTTCCAGGTATGCGGGGGGTCCCAGGGCCGGGGCCAACGTCCTGACTTTC. Its translation is CASSSRYAGGPRAGANVLTF.

The chain recombines TRBV14 with TRBJ1-2; no clear D. This CDR3 is built from 14 residues. V dropped 0 bases and J dropped 7 bases, with 12 bases sitting between them. CDR1 is SGHDN and CDR2 is FVKESK in the germline V gene. CDR3 DNA sequence: TGTGCCAGCAGCCAAGATCTGCAGTCCGGTGGCTACACCTTC. As protein: CASSQDLQSGGYTF.